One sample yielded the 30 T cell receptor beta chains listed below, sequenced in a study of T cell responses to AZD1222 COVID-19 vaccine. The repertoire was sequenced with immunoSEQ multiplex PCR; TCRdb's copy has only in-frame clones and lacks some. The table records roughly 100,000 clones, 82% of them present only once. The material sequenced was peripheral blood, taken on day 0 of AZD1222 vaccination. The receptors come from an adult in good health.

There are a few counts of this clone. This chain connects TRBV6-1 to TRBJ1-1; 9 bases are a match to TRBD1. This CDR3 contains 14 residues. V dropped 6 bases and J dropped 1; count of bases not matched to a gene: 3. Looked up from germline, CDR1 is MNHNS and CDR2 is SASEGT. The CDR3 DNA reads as TGTGCCAGCAGGGACAGGGGCGGGAACACTGAAGCTTTCTTT. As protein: CASRDRGGNTEAFF.

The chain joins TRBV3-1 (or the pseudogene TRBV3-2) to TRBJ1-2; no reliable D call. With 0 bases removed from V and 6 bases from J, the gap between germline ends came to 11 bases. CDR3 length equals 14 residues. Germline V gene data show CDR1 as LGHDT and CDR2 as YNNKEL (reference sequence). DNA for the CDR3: TGTGCCAGCAGCCAAGAGGTGAAAATTGATGGCTACACCTTC. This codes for CASSQEVKIDGYTF.

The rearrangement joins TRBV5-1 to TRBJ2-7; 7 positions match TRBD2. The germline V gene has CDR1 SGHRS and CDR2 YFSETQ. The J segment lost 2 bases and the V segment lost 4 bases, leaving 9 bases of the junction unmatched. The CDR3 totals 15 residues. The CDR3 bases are TGCGCCAGCAGCCTGGGGGGGACGCTCGCCTACGAGCAGTACTTC. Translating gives CASSLGGTLAYEQYF. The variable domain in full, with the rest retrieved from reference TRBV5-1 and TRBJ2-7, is KAGVTQTPRYLIKTRGQQVTLSCSPISGHRSVSWYQQTPGQGLQFLFEYFSETQRNKGNFPGRFSGRQFSNSRSEMNVSTLELGDSALYLCASSLGGTLAYEQYFGPGTRLTVT.

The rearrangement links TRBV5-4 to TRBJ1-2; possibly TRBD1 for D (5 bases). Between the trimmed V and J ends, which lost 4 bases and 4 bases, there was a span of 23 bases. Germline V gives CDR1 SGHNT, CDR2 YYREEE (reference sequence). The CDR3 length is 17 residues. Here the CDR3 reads CASSNSVNSNGGYGYTF. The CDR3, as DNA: TGTGCCAGCAGCAATTCGGTCAATTCTAATGGGGGCTATGGCTACACCTTC. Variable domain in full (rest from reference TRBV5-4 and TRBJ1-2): ETGVTQSPTHLIKTRGQQVTLRCSSQSGHNTVSWYQQALGQGPQFIFQYYREEENGRGNFPPRFSGLQFPNYSSELNVNALELDDSALYLCASSNSVNSNGGYGYTFGSGTRLTVV.

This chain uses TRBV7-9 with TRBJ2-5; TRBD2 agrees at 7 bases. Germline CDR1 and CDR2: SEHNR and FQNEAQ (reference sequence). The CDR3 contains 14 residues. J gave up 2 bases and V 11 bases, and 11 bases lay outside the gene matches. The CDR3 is CASEKLAGQETQYF. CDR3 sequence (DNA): TGTGCCTCGGAGAAATTAGCGGGTCAAGAGACCCAGTACTTC.

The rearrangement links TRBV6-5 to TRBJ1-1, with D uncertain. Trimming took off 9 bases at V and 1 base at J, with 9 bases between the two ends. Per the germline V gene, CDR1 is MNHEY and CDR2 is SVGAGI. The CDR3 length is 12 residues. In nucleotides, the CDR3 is TGTGCCAGTACCGTAGAGAACACTGAAGCTTTCTTT. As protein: CASTVENTEAFF.

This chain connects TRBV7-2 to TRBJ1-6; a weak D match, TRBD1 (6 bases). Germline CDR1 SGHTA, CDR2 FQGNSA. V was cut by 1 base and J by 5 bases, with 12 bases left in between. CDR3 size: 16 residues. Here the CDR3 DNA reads TGTGCCAGCAGCTTAGTCCGGACAGATAATAATTCACCCCTCCACTTT. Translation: CASSLVRTDNNSPLHF.

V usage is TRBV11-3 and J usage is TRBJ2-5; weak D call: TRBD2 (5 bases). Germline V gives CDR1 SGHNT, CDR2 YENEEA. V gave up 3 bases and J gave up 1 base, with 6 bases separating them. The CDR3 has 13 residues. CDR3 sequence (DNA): TGTGCCAGCAGCTTTGGACTCCAAGAGACCCAGTACTTC. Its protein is CASSFGLQETQYF.

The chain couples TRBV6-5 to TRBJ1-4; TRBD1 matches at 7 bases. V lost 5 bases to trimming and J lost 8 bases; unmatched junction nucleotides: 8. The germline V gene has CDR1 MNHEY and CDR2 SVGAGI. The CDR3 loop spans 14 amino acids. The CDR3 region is CASSLRTGREKLFF. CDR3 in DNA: TGTGCCAGCAGTCTTCGGACAGGTCGGGAAAAACTGTTTTTT.

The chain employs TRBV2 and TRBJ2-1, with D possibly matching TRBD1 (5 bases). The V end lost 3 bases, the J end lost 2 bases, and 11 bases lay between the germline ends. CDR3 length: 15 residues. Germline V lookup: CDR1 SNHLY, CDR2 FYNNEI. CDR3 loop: CASSDQGRTYNEQFF. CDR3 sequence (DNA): TGTGCCAGCAGTGATCAGGGTAGGACCTACAATGAGCAGTTCTTC.

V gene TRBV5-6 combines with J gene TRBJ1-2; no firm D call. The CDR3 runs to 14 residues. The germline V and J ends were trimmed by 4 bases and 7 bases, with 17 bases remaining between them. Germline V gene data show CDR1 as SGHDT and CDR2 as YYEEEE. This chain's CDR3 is CASSPEGLFPGYTF. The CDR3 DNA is TGTGCCAGCAGCCCAGAGGGCCTCTTCCCTGGCTACACCTTC. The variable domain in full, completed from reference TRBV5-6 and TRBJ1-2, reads DAGVTQSPTHLIKTRGQQVTLRCSPKSGHDTVSWYQQALGQGPQFIFQYYEEEERQRGNFPDRFSGHQFPNYSSELNVNALLLGDSALYLCASSPEGLFPGYTFGSGTRLTVV.

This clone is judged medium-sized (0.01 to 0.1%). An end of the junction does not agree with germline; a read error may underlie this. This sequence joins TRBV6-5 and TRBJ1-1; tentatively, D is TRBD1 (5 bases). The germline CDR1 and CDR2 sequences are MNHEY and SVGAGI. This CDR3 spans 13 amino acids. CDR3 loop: CASSYSQGTSAFF. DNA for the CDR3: TGTGCCAGCAGCTACTCCCAGGGTACGAGTGCTTTCTTT.

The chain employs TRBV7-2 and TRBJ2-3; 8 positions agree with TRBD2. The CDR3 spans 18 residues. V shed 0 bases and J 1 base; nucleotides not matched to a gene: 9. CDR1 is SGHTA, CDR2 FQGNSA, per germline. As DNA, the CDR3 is TGTGCCAGCAGCTTAGCCCTGCGCGGGGGGCACCGCACAGATACGCAGTATTTT. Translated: CASSLALRGGHRTDTQYF.

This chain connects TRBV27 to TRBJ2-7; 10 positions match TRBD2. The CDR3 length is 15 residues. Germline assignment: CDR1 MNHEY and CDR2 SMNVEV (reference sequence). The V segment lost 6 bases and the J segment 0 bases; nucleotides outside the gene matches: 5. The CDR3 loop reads CASSRAGGSSYEQYF. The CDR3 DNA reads TGTGCCAGCAGCCGAGCGGGGGGGAGCTCCTACGAGCAGTACTTC.

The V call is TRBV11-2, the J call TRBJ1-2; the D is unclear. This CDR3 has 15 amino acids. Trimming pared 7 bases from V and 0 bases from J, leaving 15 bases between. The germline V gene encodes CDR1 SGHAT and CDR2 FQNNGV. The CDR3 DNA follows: TGTGCCAGCACCCGATATATACTTCCTAACTATGGCTACACCTTC. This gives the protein CASTRYILPNYGYTF.

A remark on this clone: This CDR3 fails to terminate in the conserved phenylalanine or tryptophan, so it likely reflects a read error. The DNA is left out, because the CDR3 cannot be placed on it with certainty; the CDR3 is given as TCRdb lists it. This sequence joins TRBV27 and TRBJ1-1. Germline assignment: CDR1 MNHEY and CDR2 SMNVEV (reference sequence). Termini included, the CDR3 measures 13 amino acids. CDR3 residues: CASSLRRGLGPLS.

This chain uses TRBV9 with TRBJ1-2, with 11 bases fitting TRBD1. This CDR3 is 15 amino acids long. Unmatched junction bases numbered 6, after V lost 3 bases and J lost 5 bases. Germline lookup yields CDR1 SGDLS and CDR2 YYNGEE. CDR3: CASSARTGGRYGYTF. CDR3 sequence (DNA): TGTGCCAGCAGCGCCAGGACAGGGGGCCGGTATGGCTACACCTTC.

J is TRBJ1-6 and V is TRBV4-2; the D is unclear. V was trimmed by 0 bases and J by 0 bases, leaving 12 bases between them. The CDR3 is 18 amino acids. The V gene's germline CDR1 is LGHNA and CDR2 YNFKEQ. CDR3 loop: CASSQEKTFSSYNSPLHF. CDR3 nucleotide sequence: TGTGCCAGCAGCCAAGAGAAGACGTTCAGCTCCTATAATTCACCCCTCCACTTT.

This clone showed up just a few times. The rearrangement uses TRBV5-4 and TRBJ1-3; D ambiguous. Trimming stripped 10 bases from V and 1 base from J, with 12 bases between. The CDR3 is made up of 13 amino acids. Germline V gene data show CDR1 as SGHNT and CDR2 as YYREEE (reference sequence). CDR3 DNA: TGTGCCGGATCAAAGGAGTCTGGAAACACCATATATTTT. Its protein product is CAGSKESGNTIYF.

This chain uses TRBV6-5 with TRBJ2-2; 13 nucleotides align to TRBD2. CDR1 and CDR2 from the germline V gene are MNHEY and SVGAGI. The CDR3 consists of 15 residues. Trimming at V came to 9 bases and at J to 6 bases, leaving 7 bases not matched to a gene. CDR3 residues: CASRGLAGVAGELFF. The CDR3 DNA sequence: TGTGCCAGTCGCGGACTAGCGGGGGTGGCCGGGGAGCTGTTTTTT.

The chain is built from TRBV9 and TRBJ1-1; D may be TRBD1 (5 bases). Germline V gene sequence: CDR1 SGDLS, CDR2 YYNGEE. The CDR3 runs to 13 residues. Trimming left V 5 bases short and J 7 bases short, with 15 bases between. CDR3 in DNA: TGTGCCAGCAGTGCCAGGGTGGGGGGTGAAGCTTTCTTT. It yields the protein CASSARVGGEAFF.

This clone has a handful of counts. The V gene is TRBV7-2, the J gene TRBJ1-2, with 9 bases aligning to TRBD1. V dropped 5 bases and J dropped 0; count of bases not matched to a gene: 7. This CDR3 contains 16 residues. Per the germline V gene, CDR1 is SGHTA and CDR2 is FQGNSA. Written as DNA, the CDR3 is TGTGCCAGCAGCCCAAGGACAGGGGCTACTAACTATGGCTACACCTTC. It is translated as CASSPRTGATNYGYTF.

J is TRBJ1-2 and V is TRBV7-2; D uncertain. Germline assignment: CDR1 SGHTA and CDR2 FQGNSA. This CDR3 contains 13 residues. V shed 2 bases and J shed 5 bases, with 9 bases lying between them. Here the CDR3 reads CASSLQLKYGYTF. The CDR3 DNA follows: TGTGCCAGCAGCTTACAGCTTAAGTATGGCTACACCTTC. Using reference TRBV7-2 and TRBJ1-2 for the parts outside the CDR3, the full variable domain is GAGVSQSPSNKVTEKGKDVELRCDPISGHTALYWYRQSLGQGLEFLIYFQGNSAPDKSGLPSDRFSAERTGGSVSTLTIQRTQQEDSAVYLCASSLQLKYGYTFGSGTRLTVV.

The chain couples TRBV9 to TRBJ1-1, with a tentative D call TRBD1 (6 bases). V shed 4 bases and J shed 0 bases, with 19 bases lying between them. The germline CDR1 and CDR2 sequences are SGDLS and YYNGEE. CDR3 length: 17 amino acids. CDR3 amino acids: CASSSRPGEEMNTEAFF. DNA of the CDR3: TGTGCCAGCAGCTCGCGCCCAGGGGAGGAGATGAACACTGAAGCTTTCTTT.

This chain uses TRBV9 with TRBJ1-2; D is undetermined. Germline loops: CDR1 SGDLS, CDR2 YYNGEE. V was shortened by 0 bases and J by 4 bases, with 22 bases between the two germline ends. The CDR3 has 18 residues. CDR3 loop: CASSVDHYGEGSAYGYTF. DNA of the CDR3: TGTGCCAGCAGCGTAGATCATTATGGAGAGGGAAGCGCCTATGGCTACACCTTC.

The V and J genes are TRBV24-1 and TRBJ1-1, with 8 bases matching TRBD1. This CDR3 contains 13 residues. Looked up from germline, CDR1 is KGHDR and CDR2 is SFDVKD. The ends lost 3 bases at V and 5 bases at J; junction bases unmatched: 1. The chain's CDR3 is CATSDRQGTEAFF. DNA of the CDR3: TGTGCCACCAGTGATCGACAGGGGACTGAAGCTTTCTTT.

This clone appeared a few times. CDR3 in DNA: TGCAGCGTTATAACAGGGGGCGCGGGTGGCTACACCTTC. This gives the protein CSVITGGAGGYTF. The rearrangement uses TRBV29-1 and TRBJ1-2, with TRBD1 matching 9 bases. Germline CDR1 and CDR2: SQVTM and ANQGSEA. This CDR3 contains 13 residues. Trimming removed 5 bases from V and 7 bases from J; junction bases left unmatched: 8.

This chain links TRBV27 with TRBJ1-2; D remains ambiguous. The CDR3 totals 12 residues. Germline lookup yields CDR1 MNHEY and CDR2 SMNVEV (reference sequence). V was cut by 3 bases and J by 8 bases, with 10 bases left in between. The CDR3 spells CASSFSGLGYTF. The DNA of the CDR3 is TGTGCCAGCAGTTTCTCGGGTTTAGGCTACACCTTC.

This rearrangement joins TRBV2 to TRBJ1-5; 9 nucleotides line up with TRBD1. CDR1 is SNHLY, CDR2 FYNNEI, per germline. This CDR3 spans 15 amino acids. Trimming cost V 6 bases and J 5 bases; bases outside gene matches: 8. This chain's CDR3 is CASSPGTGNHQPQHF. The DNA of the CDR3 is TGTGCCAGCAGCCCTGGGACAGGGAATCATCAGCCCCAGCATTTT.

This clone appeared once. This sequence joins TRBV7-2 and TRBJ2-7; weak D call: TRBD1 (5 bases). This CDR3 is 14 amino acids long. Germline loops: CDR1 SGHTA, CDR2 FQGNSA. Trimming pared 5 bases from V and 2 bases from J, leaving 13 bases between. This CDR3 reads CASSPLDNPYEQYF. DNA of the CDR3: TGTGCCAGCAGCCCGCTGGACAACCCCTACGAGCAGTACTTC.